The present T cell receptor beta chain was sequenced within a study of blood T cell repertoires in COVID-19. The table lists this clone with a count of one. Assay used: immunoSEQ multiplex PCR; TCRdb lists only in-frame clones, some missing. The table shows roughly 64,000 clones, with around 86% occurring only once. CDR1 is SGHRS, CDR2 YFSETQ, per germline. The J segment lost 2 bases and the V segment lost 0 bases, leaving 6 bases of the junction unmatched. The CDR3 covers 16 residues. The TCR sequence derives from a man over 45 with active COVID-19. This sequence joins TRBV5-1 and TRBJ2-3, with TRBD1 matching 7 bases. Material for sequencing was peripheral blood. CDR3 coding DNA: TGCGCCAGCAGCTTGGGATACAGGGGCTCCACAGATACGCAGTATTTT. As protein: CASSLGYRGSTDTQYF.